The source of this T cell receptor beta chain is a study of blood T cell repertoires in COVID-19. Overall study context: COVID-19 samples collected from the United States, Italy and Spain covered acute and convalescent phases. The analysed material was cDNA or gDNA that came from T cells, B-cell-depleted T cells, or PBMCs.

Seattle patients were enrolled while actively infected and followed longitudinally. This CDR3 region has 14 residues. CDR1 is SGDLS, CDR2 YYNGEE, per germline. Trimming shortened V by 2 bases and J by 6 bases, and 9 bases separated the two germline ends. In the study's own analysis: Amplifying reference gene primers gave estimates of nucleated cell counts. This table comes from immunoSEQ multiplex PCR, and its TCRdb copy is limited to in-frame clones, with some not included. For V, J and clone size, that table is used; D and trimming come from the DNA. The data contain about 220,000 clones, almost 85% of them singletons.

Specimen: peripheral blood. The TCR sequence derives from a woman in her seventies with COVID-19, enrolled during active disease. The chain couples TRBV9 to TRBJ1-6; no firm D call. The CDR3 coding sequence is TGTGCCAGCAGCGTGGGCACTCTTAATTCACCCCTCCACTTT. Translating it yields CASSVGTLNSPLHF.